This entry is about one TCR beta chain. The libraries were made with immunoSEQ v3. Libraries were sequenced to 1.5 million to 2 million read pairs (survey) or about 5-6 million (deep). Profiling relied on immunoSEQ multiplex PCR, and the TCRdb table lists in-frame clones only, not all of them. The table includes about 15,000 clones, more than 75% detected once. V lost 3 bases, J lost 0 bases, and 8 bases stayed unmatched. CDR3 length: 17 residues. CDR1 MDHEN and CDR2 SYDVKM come from the germline V gene. This sample is drawn from a study of TIL therapy for anti-PD-1-resistant metastatic lung cancer. Study-wide context: Tumors carried a median 1.5 non-synonymous mutations per megabase.

Time point given: pre-treatment sample, taken before nivolumab and TIL therapy. The J gene is TRBJ1-5, the V gene TRBV28; 7 bases map to TRBD1. The clonotype was recovered from a person aged 25 to 85 with non-small cell lung cancer. The sample here was blood, taken at baseline. Here the CDR3 DNA reads TGTGCCAGCAGTTTTGGGGACAGTCGTTATAGCAATCAGCCCCAGCATTTT. It encodes CASSFGDSRYSNQPQHF.